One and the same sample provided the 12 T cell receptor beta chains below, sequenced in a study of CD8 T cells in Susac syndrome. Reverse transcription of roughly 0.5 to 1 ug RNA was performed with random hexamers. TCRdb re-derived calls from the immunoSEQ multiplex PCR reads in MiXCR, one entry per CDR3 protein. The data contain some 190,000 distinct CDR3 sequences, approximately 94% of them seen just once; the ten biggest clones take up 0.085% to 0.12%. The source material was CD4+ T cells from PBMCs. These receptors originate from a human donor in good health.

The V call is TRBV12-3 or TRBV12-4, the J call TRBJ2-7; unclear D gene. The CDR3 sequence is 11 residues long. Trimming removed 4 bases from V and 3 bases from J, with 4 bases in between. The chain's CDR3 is CASSWNYEQYF. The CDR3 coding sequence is TGTGCCAGCAGTTGGAACTACGAGCAGTACTTC.

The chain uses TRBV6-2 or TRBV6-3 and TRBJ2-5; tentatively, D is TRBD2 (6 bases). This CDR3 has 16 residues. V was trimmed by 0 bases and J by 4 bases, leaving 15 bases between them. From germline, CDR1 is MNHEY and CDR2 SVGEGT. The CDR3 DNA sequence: TGTGCCAGCAGTTACTCGACCTCCGCGGGGCCAGAGACCCAGTACTTC. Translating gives CASSYSTSAGPETQYF.

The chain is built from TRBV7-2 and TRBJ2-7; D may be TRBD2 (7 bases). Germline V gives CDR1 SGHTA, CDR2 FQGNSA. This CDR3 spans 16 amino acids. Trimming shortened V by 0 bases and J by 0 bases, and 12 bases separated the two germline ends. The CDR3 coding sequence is TGTGCCAGCAGCTTAGCTGGGGGCGGGAGCTCCTACGAGCAGTACTTC. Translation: CASSLAGGGSSYEQYF.

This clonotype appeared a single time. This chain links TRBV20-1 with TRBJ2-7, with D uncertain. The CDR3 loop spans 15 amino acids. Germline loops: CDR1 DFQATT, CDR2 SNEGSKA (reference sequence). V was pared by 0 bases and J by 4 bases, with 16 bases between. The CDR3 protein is CSARDLRHPTYEQYF. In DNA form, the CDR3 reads TGCAGTGCTAGAGATCTGAGACACCCAACTTACGAGCAGTACTTC.

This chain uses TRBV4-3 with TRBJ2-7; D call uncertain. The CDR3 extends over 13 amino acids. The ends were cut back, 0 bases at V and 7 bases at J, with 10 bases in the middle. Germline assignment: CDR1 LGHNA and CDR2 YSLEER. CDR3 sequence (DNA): TGCGCCAGCAGCCAAGAAACTTCTACGGAGCAGTACTTC. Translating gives CASSQETSTEQYF.

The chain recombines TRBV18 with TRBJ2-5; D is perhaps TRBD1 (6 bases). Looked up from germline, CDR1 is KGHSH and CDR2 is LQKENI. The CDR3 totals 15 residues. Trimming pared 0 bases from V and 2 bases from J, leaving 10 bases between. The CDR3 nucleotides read TGTGCCAGCTCACCACCGCAGGGGCCACAAGAGACCCAGTACTTC. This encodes CASSPPQGPQETQYF. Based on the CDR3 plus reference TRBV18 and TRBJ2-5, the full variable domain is NAGVMQNPRHLVRRRGQEARLRCSPMKGHSHVYWYRQLPEEGLKFMVYLQKENIIDESGMPKERFSAEFPKEGPSILRIQQVVRGDSAAYFCASSPPQGPQETQYFGPGTRLLVL.

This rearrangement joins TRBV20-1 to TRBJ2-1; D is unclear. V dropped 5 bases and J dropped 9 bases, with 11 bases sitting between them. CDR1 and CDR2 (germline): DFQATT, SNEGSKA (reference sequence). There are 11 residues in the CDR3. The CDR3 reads CSAFHIPEQFF. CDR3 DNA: TGCAGTGCTTTCCATATTCCTGAGCAGTTCTTC.

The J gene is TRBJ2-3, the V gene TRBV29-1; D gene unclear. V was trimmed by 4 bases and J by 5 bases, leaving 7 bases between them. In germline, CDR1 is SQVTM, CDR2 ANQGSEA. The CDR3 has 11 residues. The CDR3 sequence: CSVGVVDTQYF. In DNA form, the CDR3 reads TGCAGCGTTGGAGTGGTAGATACGCAGTATTTT.

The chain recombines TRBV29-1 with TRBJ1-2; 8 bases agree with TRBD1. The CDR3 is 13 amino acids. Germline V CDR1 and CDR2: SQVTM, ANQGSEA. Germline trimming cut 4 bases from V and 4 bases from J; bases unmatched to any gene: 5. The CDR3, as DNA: TGCAGCGTTGGAACAGGGGGTTTCTATGGCTACACCTTC. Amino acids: CSVGTGGFYGYTF.

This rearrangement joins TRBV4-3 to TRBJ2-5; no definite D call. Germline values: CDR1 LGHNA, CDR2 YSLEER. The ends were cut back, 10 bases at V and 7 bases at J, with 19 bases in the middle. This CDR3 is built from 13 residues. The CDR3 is CATDGPPPRTQYF. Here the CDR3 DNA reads TGCGCCACGGACGGACCACCTCCTAGGACCCAGTACTTC.

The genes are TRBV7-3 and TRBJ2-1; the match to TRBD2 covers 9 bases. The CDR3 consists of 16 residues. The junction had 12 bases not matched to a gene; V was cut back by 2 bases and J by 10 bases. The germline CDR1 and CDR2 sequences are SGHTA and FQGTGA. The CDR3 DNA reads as TGTGCCAGCAGCTTATTTTCGGTAGCGGGAGCAGGGGAGCAGTTCTTC. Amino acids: CASSLFSVAGAGEQFF.

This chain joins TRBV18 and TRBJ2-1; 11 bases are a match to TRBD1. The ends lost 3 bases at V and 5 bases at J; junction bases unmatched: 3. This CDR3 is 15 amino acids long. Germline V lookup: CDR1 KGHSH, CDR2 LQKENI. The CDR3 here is CASSPGQGVNNEQFF. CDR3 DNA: TGTGCCAGCTCACCGGGACAGGGGGTAAACAATGAGCAGTTCTTC.